This TCR beta chain derives from a study of cytomegalovirus exposure and HLA in healthy donors (dated by TCRdb to about 2017). Study-level background: An earlier analysis of 587 of the donors reported about 280 Gb of sequence data and 117 million unique TCR beta sequences obtained from some 170 million T cells. The study was designed to test whether signatures of past pathogen exposure could be identified by cataloging public T cell receptors. All discovery cohort repertoires had been generated on a single sequencing platform. Donor age, sex, ethnicity and CMV serostatus were collected together with the repertoire data. An earlier analysis of roughly 580 of the donors used high-throughput TCR beta sequencing to judge whether each TCR beta V gene segment behaved as functional or pseudogenic. The study used immunosequencing to profile the T cell repertoires of several hundred subjects and linked those repertoires to cytomegalovirus serostatus. Among 398 genotyped donors of the cohort, an average of about 240,000 unique TCR beta nucleotide sequences were sequenced per donor, approximately 20% of them non-productive. A later genetic analysis used genome-wide SNP genotypes for about 65% of the roughly 700 donors, treating that subset as a discovery cohort. Of the approximately 400 genotyped donors, roughly 80% fell in the genetic ancestry cluster associated with self-reported Caucasian donors. In the later analysis, no new phenotypic data were used to find candidate immune exposures; instead, reliance was placed on TCR beta sequences and their occurrence across donors. In a later analysis, previously published TCR beta repertoires from 500 to 750 donors were re-analyzed and high-resolution HLA genotyping was added so that TCR occurrence patterns could be studied. HLA typing covered class I and class II loci at four-digit resolution. Approximately 300 gigabases of sequencing data and tens of millions of unique TCR sequences were included in an early release covering about 700 HLA-typed donors. A separate validation cohort of 100 to 150 different subjects was used in addition to the roughly 670-subject first cohort. To predict cytomegalovirus infection status, the study brought together high-throughput TCR immunosequencing, statistical association of individual TCRs with disease status, and machine learning. The number of typed donors differed by locus: roughly 620-630 for A, B, C, DRB1 and DQB1; 500 to 550 for DQA1; about 600 for DPA1; and roughly 490 for DPB1. Roughly five DR-DQ haplotypes were handled as single units for association and clustering, since linkage in the cohort was strong. Overall results and qualifications from the work: The sequencing pipeline was judged likely to have produced a cluster of highly shared sequence variants as a technical artifact. A later analysis associated about 17,000 TCR beta sequences with specific HLA alleles at a false discovery rate of 0.05. The only immune exposure information available for the cohort was CMV serostatus. The earlier analysis of a few hundred of the donors excluded roughly 16 rarely observed V segments, including chromosome 9 orphons, because counts were too low. Compared with equally common non-associated chains, HLA-associated TCR beta chains in a later analysis were more clonally expanded and had lower generation probabilities. Most CMV-associated TCR beta chains appeared to be HLA-restricted in a later analysis, and the HLA associations seemed to be driven largely by CMV exposure. The cohort was sequenced for TCR beta chains only, and without alpha or paired-chain data the features that could be detected were limited. When HLA alleles, especially DR and DQ, strongly co-occurred, attributing TCR associations to individual alleles was difficult. An earlier analysis of some 560 of the donors showed that most TCR beta V segments appeared in productive rearrangements either about 87% or about 30% of the time, which broadly matched IMGT annotations. A total of roughly 160 TCR beta chains were listed by the study as associated with cytomegalovirus. Roughly uniform sequencing depth across donors was assumed in presence/absence analyses, although this assumption may not hold. A further reported finding was that TCR beta sequences accurately predicted the HLA-A and HLA-B alleles for most subjects in the first cohort. The classifier was reported to diagnose cytomegalovirus status with high specificity and sensitivity in both the original and validation cohorts. Because HLA typing was unavailable for some donors at each locus, only the typed subset was used in association tests. A later analysis reported that several top co-occurrence clusters appeared linked to parvovirus B19, influenza, CMV and Epstein-Barr virus. Linkage disequilibrium might explain the correlated functional status among segregating V segments, but an unknown experimental factor could not be excluded. Most TCR sequences were seen in very few donors, while some public TCRs were found in many individuals. In a later analysis, TCR association rates were found to vary across HLA loci, with the most associated TCRs seen for DRB1 alleles and the fewest for HLA-C alleles. An association between a missense DCLRE1C variant and V-gene and J-gene trimming of TCR beta chains was found in a later genetic analysis and replicated in an independent cohort. Some IMGT-functional V segments, including TRBV6-2 and TRBV6-3, could not be distinguished by the 87-base-pair reads and were therefore excluded. A few of the identified cytomegalovirus-associated TCR beta chains were confirmed in vitro to be specific for cytomegalovirus antigens. According to the authors, the approach could potentially be generalized to other disease states and immunological phenotypes. A later genetic analysis reported fewer N-insertions in productive TCRs among donors in an Asian-associated ancestry cluster than the roughly 620-donor mean.

About this clone: Its antigen remains undetermined. Per-base qualities were not stored, and no clone one base away is much larger.

The cohort comprised around 690 healthy bone marrow donors. At the time of sampling, all cohort members were nominally healthy, though unrecorded immune exposures were likely present. The donor tested CMV seronegative, placing the donor among the 350 or so seronegative members of the cohort. Every donor gave a peripheral blood sample, and the peripheral blood mononuclear cells from that sample were used for TCR beta sequencing. The Qiagen DNeasy Blood Extraction Kit was used to extract genomic DNA from the blood cell samples. V is shortened by 5 bases, J by 7 bases, and the region joining them spans 9 bases. The germline V gene encodes CDR1 MNHEY and CDR2 SMNVEV (reference sequence). Including the terminal cysteine and phenylalanine, the CDR3 comprises 13 residues. Only CDR3 DNA is held: 39 bases, read in frame from base 1. The library was generated by the immunoSEQ multiplex PCR assay. A mixture of 60 forward primers for TCR Vbeta segments and 13 reverse primers for TCR Jbeta segments was used in the multiplex PCR. Amplification of the CDR3 region of rearranged TCR beta genes was performed with a multiplex PCR assay on genomic DNA. The amplified TCR beta libraries were sequenced on the Illumina HiSeq System as 87-base-pair reads. In the paper's pipeline: A later analysis counted about 80 million unique TCR beta chains across the 700 or so repertoires, and around 12 million of these chains were shared by at least two donors. Raw reads were error-corrected and collapsed into unique sequences by a nearest-neighbor algorithm in which closely related sequences were merged to remove PCR and sequencing errors. CDR3 sequences were aligned to IMGT reference sequences to assign V, D and J gene segments. For a sequence to be retained, at least a six-nucleotide match to both a V gene segment and a J gene segment was required. A rearrangement was called productive if the CDR3 had no stop codons and remained in frame with V and J, and every other rearrangement was called non-productive. Following IMGT convention, CDR3 was defined as the stretch from the second conserved V-encoded cysteine to the conserved J-encoded phenylalanine. In an earlier analysis of approximately 590 of the donors, sequences lacking an unambiguous match to a single V gene segment were excluded. An earlier analysis of over 450 of the donors classified V segments as functional when productive rearrangements were above 56.7% and as segregating when the standard deviation between donors was above 5%. A statistical classification framework was built for diagnosing cytomegalovirus status from the catalog of TCR beta chain sequences. In a later analysis, V and J genes were assigned by comparing TCR nucleotide sequences against IMGT/GENE-DB human TR gene sequences. In a later analysis, CDR3 sequences and most-parsimonious VDJ recombination scenarios were assigned using the TCRdist pipeline. In a later analysis, each TCR beta chain was defined by its CDR3 amino acid sequence together with its V-gene family, and reads without a unique V-gene family were excluded. As a way to deal with suspected cross-contamination and a sequencing artifact, a later analysis dropped nearly 600 nucleotide sequences that were highly shared and had low generation probability. In a later analysis, a clonal expansion index was calculated for each public chain from normalized within-repertoire ranks of inferred template counts. A later analysis computed generation probabilities with a VDJ recombination model fitted to out-of-frame rearrangements, and checked the results against IGoR. Hypergeometric tests were used in a later analysis to score TCR-TCR, TCR-HLA and TCR-CMV co-occurrence, with a repertoire-size bias correction applied to the TCR pairs. To estimate false discovery rates, a later analysis permuted the HLA or CMV assignments 20 times. In a later analysis, co-occurring TCRs were grouped using DBSCAN, and TCRdist sequence similarity was added for clustering within HLA-allele-positive subsets. Repertoires with fewer than 30,000 or more than 120,000 public chains, plus five repertoires with anomalous nucleotide sharing, were excluded from co-occurrence clustering. As stored in TCRdb, this immuneACCESS dataset retains in-frame rearrangements with V and J assigned. A fraction of the clones does not appear; measured against another copy, unresolved V genes explain less than half of the discrepancy, and the remainder lacks a known reason. D and trimming were read from the DNA, whereas the V and J calls and clone size are those reported in that table. Present in this sample are hundreds of thousands of clones, around 65% of which were seen just once. The ten top clones hold approximately 2.3% of the sample.

The TCR sequence derives from a female donor in good health and CMV-seronegative. Specimen: PBMCs. The chain is made from TRBV27 and TRBJ1-6; TRBD1 is perhaps the D gene, given 6 matching bases. In nucleotides, the sequence is TGTGCCAGCAGTCCCACAGGGAATTCACCCCTCCACTTT. Its protein is CASSPTGNSPLHF.